This TCR beta chain was sequenced during a study of OX40 agonist ivuxolimab in advanced cancers. Looking at the study overall: Patients treated during dose escalation were battling hepatocellular carcinoma, melanoma, renal cell or head and neck cancer. The study's findings and limits: Relatively little clonal expansion, among the lowest observed, appeared in partial responders at 0.1-3.0 mg/kg. Relative to CD4+ cells, CD8+ T cells on average had more expanded clones. The antigen specificity of the peripheral T cells (those that were expanded) was not determined.

The CDR3 sequence is 13 residues long. Trimming took off 8 bases at V and 1 base at J, with 11 bases between the two ends. Germline CDR1 reads KGHSH; CDR2 reads LQKENI. As for this clone: The antigen remains undetermined.

Only in-frame clones appear in the TCRdb table, and some are missing; sequencing was by immunoSEQ multiplex PCR. The data contain 65,000 to 75,000 clones, roughly 90% of them seen just once; the ten biggest clones take up around 0.95%. This sequence was found in an adult with an advanced solid tumor such as melanoma, head and neck, liver or kidney cancer. The sequencing here drew on CD4+ or CD8+ T cells sorted from blood, taken in a trial of the OX40 agonist ivuxolimab. V and J are TRBV18 and TRBJ1-1, with a possible D match to TRBD1 (6 bases). The CDR3 sequence is CASAGGQNTEAFF. The CDR3 region has the DNA TGTGCCAGCGCGGGGGGGCAGAACACTGAAGCTTTCTTT.